One sample yielded the 2 T cell receptor beta chains listed below, sequenced in a study of CD8 T cells in Susac syndrome (dated by TCRdb to about 2019). Receptor amplification or capture employed the immunoSEQ multiplex PCR assay. RNA was extracted using the RNeasy kit, and about 0.45 to 1 microgram was reverse transcribed with random hexamers. TCRdb trimmed the raw reads at Q25, called clones with MiXCR and kept productive beta chains. Each CDR3 protein gets just one entry, which takes the most common genes and DNA from the rows behind it. For this sample the table gives 90,000 to 110,000 distinct CDR3 sequences, of which less than 97% were detected only once. Roughly 0.096% of the sample lies in the top ten. Specimen: CD4+ T cells from PBMCs. The source of these receptors is a human donor in good health.

The CDR3 DNA sequence: TGTGCCAGCAGAACCAGGGGGGCCGGCACTGAAGCTTTCTTT. As protein: CASRTRGAGTEAFF. This sequence joins TRBV12-3 or TRBV12-4 and TRBJ1-1; TRBD1 matches at 7 bases. CDR3 length: 14 residues. V lost 6 bases and J lost 4; bases outside the gene matches: 8.

V gene TRBV5-1 combines with J gene TRBJ1-6; possible D gene TRBD1, 5 bases. Germline loops: CDR1 SGHRS, CDR2 YFSETQ. Trimming removed 0 bases at V and 6 bases at J, with 13 bases between. The CDR3 is 16 amino acids. DNA for the CDR3: TGCGCCAGCAGCTTGGCAGGGTCCAGATTTAATTCACCCCTCCACTTT. Encoded protein: CASSLAGSRFNSPLHF.